These 9 T cell receptor beta chains originate from one sample sequenced in a study of blood T cell repertoires in COVID-19. Repertoires were generated with immunoSEQ multiplex PCR, while TCRdb's copy carries only in-frame clones and drops some. The sample records over 95,000 clones, 84% being singletons. The specimen was peripheral blood. The origin of the receptors is a woman aged 40-49 years with acute or convalescent COVID-19.

The V gene is TRBV3-1 (or the pseudogene TRBV3-2), the J gene TRBJ2-1, with 7 bases that match TRBD1. There are 20 residues in the CDR3. V was pared by 0 bases and J by 0 bases, with 14 bases of the junction left unmatched. CDR1 LGHDT and CDR2 YNNKEL come from the germline V gene (reference sequence). CDR3 sequence: CASSQDPPLRQGSSYNEQFF. CDR3 nucleotide sequence: TGTGCCAGCAGCCAAGATCCCCCTCTACGACAGGGAAGCTCCTACAATGAGCAGTTCTTC.

The V call is TRBV6-1, the J call TRBJ1-2; a possible D gene is TRBD1 (6 bases). The V gene's germline CDR1 is MNHNS and CDR2 SASEGT. The CDR3 loop spans 18 amino acids. V shed 3 bases and J shed 2 bases, with 22 bases lying between them. CDR3 region: CASSDRRGGRSLNYGYTF. The DNA for the CDR3 is TGTGCCAGCAGTGATAGGAGGGGGGGCCGCTCTTTAAACTATGGCTACACCTTC.

This chain links TRBV9 with TRBJ1-2, with 7 positions matching TRBD1. The CDR3 length is 13 residues. Germline CDR1 is SGDLS and CDR2 is YYNGEE. V gave up 4 bases and J gave up 8 bases; unmatched junction bases: 8. CDR3 amino acids: CASSYRGIDGYTF. The CDR3 DNA reads TGTGCCAGCAGCTACAGGGGTATAGACGGCTACACCTTC.

The rearrangement uses TRBV4-1 and TRBJ2-3; 9 nucleotides line up with TRBD1. CDR3 size: 16 residues. Germline loops: CDR1 MGHRA, CDR2 YSYEKL. V shed 1 base, J shed 4 bases, and the junction held 6 bases outside the gene matches. CDR3 coding DNA: TGCGCCAGCAGCCAAGTCGGGACAGGGAGCTCAGATACGCAGTATTTT. Its translation is CASSQVGTGSSDTQYF.

The count of this clone is one. The chain couples TRBV27 to TRBJ2-1, with TRBD2 matching 8 bases. V lost 0 bases, J lost 5 bases, and 12 bases stayed unmatched. The CDR3 is made up of 18 amino acids. Looked up from germline, CDR1 is MNHEY and CDR2 is SMNVEV (reference sequence). The CDR3 here is CASSLSGTRSHPDNEQFF. CDR3 sequence (DNA): TGTGCCAGCAGTTTATCCGGGACTAGGTCCCACCCTGACAATGAGCAGTTCTTC.

As for this clone: The identical CDR3 is also encoded by other nucleotide sequences in the sample. V is TRBV5-4 and J is TRBJ2-7; perhaps TRBD1 as D (7 bases). There are 14 residues in the CDR3. Germline loops: CDR1 SGHNT, CDR2 YYREEE (reference sequence). Trimming cost V 4 bases and J 0 bases, with 11 bases left between them. In nucleotides, the CDR3 is TGTGCCAGCAGCCCGCGGGACAGCTCCTACGAGCAGTACTTC. Its protein product is CASSPRDSSYEQYF.

This chain connects TRBV18 to TRBJ2-3; D may be TRBD2 (5 bases). This CDR3 is 13 amino acids long. V shed 6 bases and J shed 3 bases, with 10 bases lying between them. Per the germline V gene, CDR1 is KGHSH and CDR2 is LQKENI. CDR3 coding DNA: TGTGCCAGCTCGCGGGTCGGGACAGATACGCAGTATTTT. This translates into CASSRVGTDTQYF.

V gene TRBV5-4 combines with J gene TRBJ2-3, with 9 nucleotides matching TRBD2. Germline V CDR1 and CDR2: SGHNT, YYREEE (reference sequence). CDR3 length: 17 amino acids. With 3 bases clipped from V and 6 bases from J, the junction kept 14 bases outside the gene matches. CDR3 amino acids: CASSWGGAGGLWDTQYF. CDR3 DNA sequence: TGTGCCAGCAGCTGGGGAGGAGCGGGGGGCCTGTGGGATACGCAGTATTTT.

The chain joins TRBV25-1 to TRBJ2-3; 7 nucleotides line up with TRBD1. V trimming: 6 bases; J trimming: 9 bases; junction bases outside the gene matches: 6. The germline CDR1 and CDR2 sequences are MGHDK and SYGVNS. The CDR3 length is 12 residues. Here the CDR3 DNA reads TGTGCCAGCAGGTCGACAGGGAGAACGCAGTATTTT. It codes for CASRSTGRTQYF.